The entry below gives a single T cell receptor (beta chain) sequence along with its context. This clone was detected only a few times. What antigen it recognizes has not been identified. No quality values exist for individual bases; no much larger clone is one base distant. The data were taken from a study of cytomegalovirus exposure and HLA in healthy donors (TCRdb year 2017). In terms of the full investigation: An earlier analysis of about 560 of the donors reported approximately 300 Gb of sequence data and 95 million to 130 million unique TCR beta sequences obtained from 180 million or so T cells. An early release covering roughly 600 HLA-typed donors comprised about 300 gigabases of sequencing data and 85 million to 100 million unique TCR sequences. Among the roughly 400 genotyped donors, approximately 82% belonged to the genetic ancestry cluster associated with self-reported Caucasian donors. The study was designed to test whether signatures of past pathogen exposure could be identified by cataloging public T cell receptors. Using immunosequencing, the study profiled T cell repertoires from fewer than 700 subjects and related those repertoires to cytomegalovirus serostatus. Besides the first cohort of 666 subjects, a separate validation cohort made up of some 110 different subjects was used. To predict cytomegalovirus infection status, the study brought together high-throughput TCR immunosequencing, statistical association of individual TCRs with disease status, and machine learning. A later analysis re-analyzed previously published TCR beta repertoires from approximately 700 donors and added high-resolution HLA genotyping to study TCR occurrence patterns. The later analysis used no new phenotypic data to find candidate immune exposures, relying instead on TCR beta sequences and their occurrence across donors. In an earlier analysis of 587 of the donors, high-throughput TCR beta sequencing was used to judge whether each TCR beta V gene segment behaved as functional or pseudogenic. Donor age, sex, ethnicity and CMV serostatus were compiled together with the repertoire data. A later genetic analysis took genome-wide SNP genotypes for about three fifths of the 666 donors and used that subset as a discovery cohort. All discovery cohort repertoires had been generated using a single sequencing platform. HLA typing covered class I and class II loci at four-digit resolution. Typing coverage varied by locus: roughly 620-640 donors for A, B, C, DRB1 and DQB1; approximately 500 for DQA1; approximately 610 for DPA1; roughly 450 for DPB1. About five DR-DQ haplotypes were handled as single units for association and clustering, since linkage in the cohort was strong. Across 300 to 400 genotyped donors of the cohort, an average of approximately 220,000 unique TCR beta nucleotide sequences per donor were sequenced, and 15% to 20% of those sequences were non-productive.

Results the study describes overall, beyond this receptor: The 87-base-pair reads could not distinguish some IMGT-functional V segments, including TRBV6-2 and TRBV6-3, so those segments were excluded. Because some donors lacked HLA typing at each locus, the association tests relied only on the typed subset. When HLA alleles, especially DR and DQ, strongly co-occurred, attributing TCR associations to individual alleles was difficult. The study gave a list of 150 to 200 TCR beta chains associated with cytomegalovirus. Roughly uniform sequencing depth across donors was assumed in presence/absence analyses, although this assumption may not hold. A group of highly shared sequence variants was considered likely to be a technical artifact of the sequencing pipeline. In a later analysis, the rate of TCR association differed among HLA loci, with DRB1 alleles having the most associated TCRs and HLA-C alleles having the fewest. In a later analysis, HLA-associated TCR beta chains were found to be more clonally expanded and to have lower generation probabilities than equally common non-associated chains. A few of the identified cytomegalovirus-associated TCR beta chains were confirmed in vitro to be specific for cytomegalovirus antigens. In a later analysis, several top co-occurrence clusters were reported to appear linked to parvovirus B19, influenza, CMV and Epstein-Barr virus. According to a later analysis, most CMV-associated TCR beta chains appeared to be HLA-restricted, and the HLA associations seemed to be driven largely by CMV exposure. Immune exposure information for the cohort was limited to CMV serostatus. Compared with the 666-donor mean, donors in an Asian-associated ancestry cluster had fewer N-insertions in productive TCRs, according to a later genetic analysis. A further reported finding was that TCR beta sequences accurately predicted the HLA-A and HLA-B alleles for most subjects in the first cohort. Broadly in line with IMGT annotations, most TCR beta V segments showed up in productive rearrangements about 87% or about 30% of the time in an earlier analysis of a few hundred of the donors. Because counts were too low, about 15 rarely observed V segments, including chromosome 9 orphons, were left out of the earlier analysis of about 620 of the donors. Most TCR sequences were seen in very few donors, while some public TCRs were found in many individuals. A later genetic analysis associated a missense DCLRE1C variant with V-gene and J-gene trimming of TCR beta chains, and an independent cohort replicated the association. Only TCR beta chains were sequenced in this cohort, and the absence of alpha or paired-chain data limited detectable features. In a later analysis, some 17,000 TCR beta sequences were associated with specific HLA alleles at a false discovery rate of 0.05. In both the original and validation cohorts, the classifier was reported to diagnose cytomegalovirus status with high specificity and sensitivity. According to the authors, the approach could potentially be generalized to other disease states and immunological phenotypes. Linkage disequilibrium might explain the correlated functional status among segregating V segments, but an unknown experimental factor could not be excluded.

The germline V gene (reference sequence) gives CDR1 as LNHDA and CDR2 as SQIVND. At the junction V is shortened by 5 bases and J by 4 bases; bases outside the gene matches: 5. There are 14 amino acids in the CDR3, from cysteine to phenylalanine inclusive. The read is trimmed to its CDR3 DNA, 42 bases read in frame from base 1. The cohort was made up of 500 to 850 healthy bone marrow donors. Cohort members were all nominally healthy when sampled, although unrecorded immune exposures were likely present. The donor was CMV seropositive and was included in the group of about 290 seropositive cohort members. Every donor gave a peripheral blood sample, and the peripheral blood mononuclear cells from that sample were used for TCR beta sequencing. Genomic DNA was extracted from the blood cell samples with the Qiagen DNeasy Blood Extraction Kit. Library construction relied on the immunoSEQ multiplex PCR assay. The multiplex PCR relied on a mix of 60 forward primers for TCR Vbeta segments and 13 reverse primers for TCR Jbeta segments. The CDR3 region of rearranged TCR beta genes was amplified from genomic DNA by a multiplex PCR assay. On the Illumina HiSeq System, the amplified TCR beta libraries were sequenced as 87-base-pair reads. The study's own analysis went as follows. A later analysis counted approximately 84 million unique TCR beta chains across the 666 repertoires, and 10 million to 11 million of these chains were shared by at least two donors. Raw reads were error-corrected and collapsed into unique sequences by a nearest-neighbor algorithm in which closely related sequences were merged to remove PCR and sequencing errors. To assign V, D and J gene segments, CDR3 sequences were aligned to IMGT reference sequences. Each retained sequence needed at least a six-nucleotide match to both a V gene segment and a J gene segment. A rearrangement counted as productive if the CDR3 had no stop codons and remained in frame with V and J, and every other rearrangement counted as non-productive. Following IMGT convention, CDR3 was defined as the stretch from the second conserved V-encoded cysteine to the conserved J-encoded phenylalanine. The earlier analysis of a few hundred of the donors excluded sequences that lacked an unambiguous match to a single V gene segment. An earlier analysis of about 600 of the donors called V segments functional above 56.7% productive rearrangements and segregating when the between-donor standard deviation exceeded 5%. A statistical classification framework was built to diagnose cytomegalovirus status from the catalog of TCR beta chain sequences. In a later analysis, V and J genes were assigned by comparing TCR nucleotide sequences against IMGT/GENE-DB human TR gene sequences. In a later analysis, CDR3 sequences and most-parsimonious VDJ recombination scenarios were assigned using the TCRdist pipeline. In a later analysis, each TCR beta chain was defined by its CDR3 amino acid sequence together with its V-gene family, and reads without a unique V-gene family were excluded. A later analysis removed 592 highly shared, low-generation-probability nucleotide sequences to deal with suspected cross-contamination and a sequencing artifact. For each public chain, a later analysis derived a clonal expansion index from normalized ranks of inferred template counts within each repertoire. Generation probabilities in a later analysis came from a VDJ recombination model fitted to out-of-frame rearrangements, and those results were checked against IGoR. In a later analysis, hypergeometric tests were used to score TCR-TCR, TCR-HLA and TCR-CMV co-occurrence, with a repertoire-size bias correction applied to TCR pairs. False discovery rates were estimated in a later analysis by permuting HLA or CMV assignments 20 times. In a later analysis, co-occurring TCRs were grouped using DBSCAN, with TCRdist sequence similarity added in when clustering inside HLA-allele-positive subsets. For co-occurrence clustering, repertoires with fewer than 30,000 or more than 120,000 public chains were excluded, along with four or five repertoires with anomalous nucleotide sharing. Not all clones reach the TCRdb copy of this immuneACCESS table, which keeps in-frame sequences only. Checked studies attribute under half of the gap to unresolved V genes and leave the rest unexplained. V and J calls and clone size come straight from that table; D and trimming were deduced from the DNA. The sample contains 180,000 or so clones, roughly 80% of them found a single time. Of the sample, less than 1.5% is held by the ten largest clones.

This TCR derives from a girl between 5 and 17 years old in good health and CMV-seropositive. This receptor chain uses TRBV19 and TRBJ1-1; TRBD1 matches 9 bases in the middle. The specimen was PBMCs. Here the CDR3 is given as CASSPGQGSTEAFF. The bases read TGTGCCAGTAGTCCCGGACAGGGGAGCACTGAAGCTTTCTTT. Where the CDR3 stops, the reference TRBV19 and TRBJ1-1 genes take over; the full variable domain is DGGITQSPKYLFRKEGQNVTLSCEQNLNHDAMYWYRQDPGQGLRLIYYSQIVNDFQKGDIAEGYSVSREKKESFPLTVTSAQKNPTAFYLCASSPGQGSTEAFFGQGTRLTVV.